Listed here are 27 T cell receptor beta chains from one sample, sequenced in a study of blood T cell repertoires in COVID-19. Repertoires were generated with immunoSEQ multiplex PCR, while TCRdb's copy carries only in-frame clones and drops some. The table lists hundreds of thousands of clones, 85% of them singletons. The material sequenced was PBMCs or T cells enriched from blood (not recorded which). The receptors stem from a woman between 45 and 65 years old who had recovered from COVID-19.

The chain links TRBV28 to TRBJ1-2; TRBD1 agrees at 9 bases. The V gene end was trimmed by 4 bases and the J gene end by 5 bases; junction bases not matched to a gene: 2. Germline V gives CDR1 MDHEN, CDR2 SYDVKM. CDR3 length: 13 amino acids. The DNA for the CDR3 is TGTGCCAGCAGTTGGGACAGGGTTTATGGCTACACCTTC. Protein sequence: CASSWDRVYGYTF.

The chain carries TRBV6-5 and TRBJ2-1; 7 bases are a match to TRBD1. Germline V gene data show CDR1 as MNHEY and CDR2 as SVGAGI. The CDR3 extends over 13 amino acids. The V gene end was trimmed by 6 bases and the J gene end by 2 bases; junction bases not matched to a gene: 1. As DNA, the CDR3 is TGTGCCAGCAGGGACAGGCCCTACAATGAGCAGTTCTTC. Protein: CASRDRPYNEQFF.

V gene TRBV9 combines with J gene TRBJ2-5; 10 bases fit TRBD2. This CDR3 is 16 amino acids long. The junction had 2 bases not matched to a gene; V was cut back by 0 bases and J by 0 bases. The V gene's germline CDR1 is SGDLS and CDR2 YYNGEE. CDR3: CASSVGSGGYQETQYF. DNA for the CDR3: TGTGCCAGCAGCGTAGGTAGCGGGGGGTACCAAGAGACCCAGTACTTC.

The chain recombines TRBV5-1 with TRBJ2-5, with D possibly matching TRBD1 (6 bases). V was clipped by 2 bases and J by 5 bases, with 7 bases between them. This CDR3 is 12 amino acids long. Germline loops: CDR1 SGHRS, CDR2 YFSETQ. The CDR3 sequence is CASSFDRETQYF. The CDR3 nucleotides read TGCGCCAGCAGCTTCGACAGGGAGACCCAGTACTTC.

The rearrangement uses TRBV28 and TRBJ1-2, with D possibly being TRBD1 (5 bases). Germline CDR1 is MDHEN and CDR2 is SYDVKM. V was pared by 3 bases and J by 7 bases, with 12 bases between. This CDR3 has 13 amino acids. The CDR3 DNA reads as TGTGCCAGCAGTTTTAGCGGGGGGAGTGGCTACACCTTC. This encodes CASSFSGGSGYTF.

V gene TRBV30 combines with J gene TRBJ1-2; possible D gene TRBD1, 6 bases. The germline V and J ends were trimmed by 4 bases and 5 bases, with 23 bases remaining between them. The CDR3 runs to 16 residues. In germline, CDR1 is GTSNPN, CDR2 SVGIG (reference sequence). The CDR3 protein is CAWTVRRRGRLYGYTF. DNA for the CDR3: TGTGCCTGGACCGTAAGACGCAGGGGCCGGTTATATGGCTACACCTTC.

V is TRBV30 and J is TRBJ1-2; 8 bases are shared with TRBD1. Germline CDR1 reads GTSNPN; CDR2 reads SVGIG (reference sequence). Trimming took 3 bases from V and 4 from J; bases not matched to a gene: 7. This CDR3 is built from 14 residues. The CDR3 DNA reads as TGTGCCTGGAGCCGGGACAGGCAACGCTATGGCTACACCTTC. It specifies CAWSRDRQRYGYTF.

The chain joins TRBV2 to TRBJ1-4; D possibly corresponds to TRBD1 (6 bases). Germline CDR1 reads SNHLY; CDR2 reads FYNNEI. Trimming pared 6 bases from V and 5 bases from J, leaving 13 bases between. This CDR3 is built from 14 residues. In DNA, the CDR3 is TGTGCCAGCAGGAGGACAGACGCGAATGAAAAACTGTTTTTT. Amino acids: CASRRTDANEKLFF.

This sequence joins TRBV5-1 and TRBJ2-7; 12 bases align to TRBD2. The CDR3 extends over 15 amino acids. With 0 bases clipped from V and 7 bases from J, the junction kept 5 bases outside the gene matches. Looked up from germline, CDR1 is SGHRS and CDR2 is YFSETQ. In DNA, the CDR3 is TGCGCCAGCAGCTTGGTCCTAGCGGGAGGGGAGGAGCAGTACTTC. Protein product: CASSLVLAGGEEQYF.

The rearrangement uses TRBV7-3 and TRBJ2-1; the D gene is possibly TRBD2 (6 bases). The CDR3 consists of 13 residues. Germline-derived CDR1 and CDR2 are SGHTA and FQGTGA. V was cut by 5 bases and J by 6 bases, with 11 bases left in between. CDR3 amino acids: CASSLGTPNEQFF. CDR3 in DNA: TGTGCCAGCAGCCTCGGGACTCCCAATGAGCAGTTCTTC.

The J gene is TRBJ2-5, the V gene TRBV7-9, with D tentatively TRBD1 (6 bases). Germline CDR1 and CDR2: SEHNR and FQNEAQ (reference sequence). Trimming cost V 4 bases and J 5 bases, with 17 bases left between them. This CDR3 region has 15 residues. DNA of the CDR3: TGTGCCAGCAGCTCCCGGGCCCCCCAGGGGGAGACCCAGTACTTC. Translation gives CASSSRAPQGETQYF. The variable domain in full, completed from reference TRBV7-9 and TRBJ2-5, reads DTGVSQNPRHKITKRGQNVTFRCDPISEHNRLYWYRQTLGQGPEFLTYFQNEAQLEKSRLLSDRFSAERPKGSFSTLEIQRTEQGDSAMYLCASSSRAPQGETQYFGPGTRLLVL.

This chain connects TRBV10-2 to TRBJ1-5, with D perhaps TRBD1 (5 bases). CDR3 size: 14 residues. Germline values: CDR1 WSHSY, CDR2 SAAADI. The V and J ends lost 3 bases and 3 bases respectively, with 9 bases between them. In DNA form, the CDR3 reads TGCGCCAGCAGTGAAACAGGTTACAATCAGCCCCAGCATTTT. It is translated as CASSETGYNQPQHF.

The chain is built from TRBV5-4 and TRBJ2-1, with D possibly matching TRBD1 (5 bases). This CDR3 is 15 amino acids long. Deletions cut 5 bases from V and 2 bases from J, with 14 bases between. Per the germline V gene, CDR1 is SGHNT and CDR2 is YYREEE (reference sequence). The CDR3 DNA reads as TGTGCCAGCAGGCGTGACAGTGGGACCTACAATGAGCAGTTCTTC. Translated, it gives CASRRDSGTYNEQFF.

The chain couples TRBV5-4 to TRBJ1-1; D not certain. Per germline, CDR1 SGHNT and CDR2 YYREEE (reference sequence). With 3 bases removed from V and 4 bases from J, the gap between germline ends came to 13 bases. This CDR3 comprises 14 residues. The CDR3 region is CASSYMSPGTEAFF. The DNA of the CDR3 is TGTGCCAGCAGCTATATGAGCCCCGGCACTGAAGCTTTCTTT.

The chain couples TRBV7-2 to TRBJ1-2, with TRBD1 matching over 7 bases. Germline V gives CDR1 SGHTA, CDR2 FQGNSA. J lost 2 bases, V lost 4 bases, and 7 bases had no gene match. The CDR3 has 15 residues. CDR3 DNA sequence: TGTGCCAGCAGCTATCCGGGACAGAGGAACTATGGCTACACCTTC. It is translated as CASSYPGQRNYGYTF.

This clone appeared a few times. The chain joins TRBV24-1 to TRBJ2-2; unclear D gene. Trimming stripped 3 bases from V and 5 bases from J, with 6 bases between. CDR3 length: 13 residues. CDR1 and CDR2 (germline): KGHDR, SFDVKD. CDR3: CATSDEATGELFF. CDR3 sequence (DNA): TGTGCCACCAGTGATGAAGCAACCGGGGAGCTGTTTTTT.

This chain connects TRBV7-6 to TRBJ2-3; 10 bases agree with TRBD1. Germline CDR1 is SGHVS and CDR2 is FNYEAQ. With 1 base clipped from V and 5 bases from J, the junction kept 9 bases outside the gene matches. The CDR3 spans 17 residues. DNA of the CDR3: TGTGCCAGCAGCTTAGGCGTTCTGGGACAGGGGATAGATACGCAGTATTTT. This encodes CASSLGVLGQGIDTQYF.

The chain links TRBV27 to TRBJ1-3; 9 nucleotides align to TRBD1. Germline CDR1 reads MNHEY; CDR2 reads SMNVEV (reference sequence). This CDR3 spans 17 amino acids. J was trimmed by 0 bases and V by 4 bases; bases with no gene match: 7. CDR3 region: CASSSRTGALSGNTIYF. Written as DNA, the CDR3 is TGTGCCAGCAGTTCCAGGACAGGGGCACTCTCTGGAAACACCATATATTTT.

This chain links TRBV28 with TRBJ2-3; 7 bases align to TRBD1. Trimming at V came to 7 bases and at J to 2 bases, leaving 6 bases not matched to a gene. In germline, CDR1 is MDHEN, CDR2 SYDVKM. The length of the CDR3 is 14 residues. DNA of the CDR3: TGTGCCAGCAAAGGGGGCGGGTTCACAGATACGCAGTATTTT. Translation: CASKGGGFTDTQYF.

CDR3 nucleotide sequence: TGTGCCTGGGCTCGAGGACAGGGACGGTCACCCCTCCACTTT. Its protein is CAWARGQGRSPLHF. The rearrangement uses TRBV30 and TRBJ1-6; 8 positions agree with TRBD1. V was clipped by 5 bases and J by 10 bases; unmatched bases: 10. Germline loops: CDR1 GTSNPN, CDR2 SVGIG (reference sequence). The CDR3 sequence is 14 residues long.

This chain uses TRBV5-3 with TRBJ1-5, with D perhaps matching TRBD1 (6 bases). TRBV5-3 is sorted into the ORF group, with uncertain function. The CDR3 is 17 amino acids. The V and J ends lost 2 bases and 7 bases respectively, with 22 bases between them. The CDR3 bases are TGTGCCAGAAGCTTTGTCATCCCTTCAGGGGTTGAACAGCCCCAGCATTTT. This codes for CARSFVIPSGVEQPQHF.

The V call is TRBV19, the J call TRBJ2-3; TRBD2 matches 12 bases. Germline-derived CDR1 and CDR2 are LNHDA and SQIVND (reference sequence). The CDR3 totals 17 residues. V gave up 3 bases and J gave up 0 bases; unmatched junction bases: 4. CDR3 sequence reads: CASSILAGGKSTDTQYF. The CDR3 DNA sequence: TGTGCCAGTAGTATCCTAGCGGGGGGGAAAAGCACAGATACGCAGTATTTT.

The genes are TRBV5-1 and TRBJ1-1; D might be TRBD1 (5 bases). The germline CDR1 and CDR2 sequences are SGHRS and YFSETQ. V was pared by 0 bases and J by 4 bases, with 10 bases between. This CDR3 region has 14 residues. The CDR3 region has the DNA TGCGCCAGCAGCTTGGTAGCGGGGCGCACTGAAGCTTTCTTT. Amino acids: CASSLVAGRTEAFF. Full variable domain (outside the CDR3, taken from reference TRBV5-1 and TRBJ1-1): KAGVTQTPRYLIKTRGQQVTLSCSPISGHRSVSWYQQTPGQGLQFLFEYFSETQRNKGNFPGRFSGRQFSNSRSEMNVSTLELGDSALYLCASSLVAGRTEAFFGQGTRLTVV.

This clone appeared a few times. The CDR3 bases are TGTGCCAGCAGCCTCGACAGAAGGGGCACTGAAGCTTTCTTT. It codes for CASSLDRRGTEAFF. The V call is TRBV6-2 or TRBV6-3, the J call TRBJ1-1; D possibly corresponds to TRBD1 (5 bases). The V gene lost 6 bases and the J gene lost 4 bases, with 15 bases spanning the gap. This CDR3 is 14 amino acids long. Germline V CDR1 and CDR2: MNHEY, SVGEGT.

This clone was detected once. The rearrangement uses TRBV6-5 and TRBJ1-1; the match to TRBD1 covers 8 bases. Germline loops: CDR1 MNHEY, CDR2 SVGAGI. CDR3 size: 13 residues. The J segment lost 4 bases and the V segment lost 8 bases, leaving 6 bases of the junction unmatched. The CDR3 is CASFFGQGTEAFF. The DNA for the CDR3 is TGTGCCAGCTTCTTCGGACAGGGCACTGAAGCTTTCTTT.

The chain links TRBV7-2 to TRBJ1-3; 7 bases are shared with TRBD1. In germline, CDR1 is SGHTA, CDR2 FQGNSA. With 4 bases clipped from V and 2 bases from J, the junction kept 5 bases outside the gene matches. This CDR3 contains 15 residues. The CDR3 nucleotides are TGTGCCAGCAGCTCGTCAACAGGGGCTGGAAACACCATATATTTT. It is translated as CASSSSTGAGNTIYF. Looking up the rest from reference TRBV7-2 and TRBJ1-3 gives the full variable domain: GAGVSQSPSNKVTEKGKDVELRCDPISGHTALYWYRQSLGQGLEFLIYFQGNSAPDKSGLPSDRFSAERTGGSVSTLTIQRTQQEDSAVYLCASSSSTGAGNTIYFGEGSWLTVV.

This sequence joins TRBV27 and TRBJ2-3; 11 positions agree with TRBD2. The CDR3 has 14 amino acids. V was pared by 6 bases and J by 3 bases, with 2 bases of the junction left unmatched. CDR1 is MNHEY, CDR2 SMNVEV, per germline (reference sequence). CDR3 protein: CASRPSGRTDTQYF. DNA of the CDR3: TGTGCCAGCAGGCCTAGCGGGAGGACAGATACGCAGTATTTT.